Listed below are T cell receptor beta chains from one sample, sequenced in a study of T cell repertoires in cytomegalovirus infection. One entry per CDR3 protein results from TCRdb running MiXCR on the reads. The sample records over 250,000 distinct CDR3 sequences, 20% to 25% being singletons. The antigens these receptors bind are not known. Sequencing used cultured PBMCs, obtained from culture after CMV antigen stimulation. The receptors come from a human donor in good health (CMV status not recorded). Some clones in this sample may be carry-over from other donors' samples. The CDR3 runs from the conserved cysteine through the conserved F or W. A D gene is named only where the DNA matches it firmly. A clone size is listed for some rows: how often the clone was seen (once, few, many), or a class if it is expanded.

v_gene: TRBV10-3
abundance: NA
len: 12
j_gene: TRBJ1-1
d_gene: NA
CDR3nt: TGTGCCACGGGACCGACGAACACTGAAGCTTTCTTT
CDR3aa: CATGPTNTEAFF

v_gene: TRBV23-1
abundance: NA
len: 14
j_gene: TRBJ1-1
d_gene: TRBD1
CDR3nt: TGCGCCAGCAGTGGAAAAAAGTCGGGGACAGGCTACTCCTTT
CDR3aa: CASSGKKSGTGYSF

v_gene: TRBV11-3
abundance: few
len: 14
j_gene: TRBJ1-2
d_gene: NA
CDR3nt: TGTGCCAGCAGCCCGACAGGACTAGGCTATGGCTACACCTTC
CDR3aa: CASSPTGLGYGYTF

v_gene: TRBV7-6
abundance: few
len: 15
j_gene: TRBJ2-3
d_gene: NA
CDR3nt: TGTGCCAGCAGCCCTTTACTTCGTGGGACAGATACGCAGTATTTT
CDR3aa: CASSPLLRGTDTQYF

v_gene: TRBV7-9
abundance: few
len: 16
j_gene: TRBJ2-1
d_gene: TRBD2
CDR3nt: TGTGCCAGCAGACTAGTCGGGCTAGCGGGAGATAATGAGCAGTTCTTC
CDR3aa: CASRLVGLAGDNEQFF

v_gene: TRBV28
abundance: NA
len: 13
j_gene: TRBJ2-7
d_gene: NA
CDR3nt: TGTGCCAGCTTAGAAACAGCTAGCCTCGAGCAGTACTTC
CDR3aa: CASLETASLEQYF

v_gene: TRBV6-1
abundance: many
len: 14
j_gene: TRBJ1-3
d_gene: NA
CDR3nt: TGTGCCAGCAGTGAAAGGGGCTCTGGAAACACCATATATTTT
CDR3aa: CASSERGSGNTIYF

v_gene: TRBV6-2/TRBV6-3
abundance: NA
len: 13
j_gene: TRBJ2-1
d_gene: NA
CDR3nt: TGTGCCAGCAGTATCTCGGGATACAATGAGCAGTTCTTC
CDR3aa: CASSISGYNEQFF

v_gene: TRBV18
abundance: many
len: 12
j_gene: TRBJ1-1
d_gene: NA
CDR3nt: TGTGCCAGCTCACCCGGAAACACTGAAGCTTTCTTT
CDR3aa: CASSPGNTEAFF

v_gene: TRBV20-1
abundance: NA
len: 12
j_gene: TRBJ2-5
d_gene: NA
CDR3nt: TGCAGTGCCAGCGGAAGGCAAGAGACCCAGTACTTC
CDR3aa: CSASGRQETQYF

v_gene: TRBV6-2/TRBV6-3
abundance: NA
len: 14
j_gene: TRBJ1-5
d_gene: NA
CDR3nt: TGTGCCAGCGCTTTGGACGGCGGAAATCAGCCCCAGCATTTT
CDR3aa: CASALDGGNQPQHF

v_gene: TRBV27
abundance: NA
len: 16
j_gene: TRBJ2-3
d_gene: NA
CDR3nt: TGTGCCAGCACCCCCCTAATCCCGGGAAGCACAGATACGCAGTATTTT
CDR3aa: CASTPLIPGSTDTQYF

v_gene: TRBV7-2
abundance: many
len: 13
j_gene: TRBJ1-1
d_gene: NA
CDR3nt: TGTGCCAGCAGCTTAACCATGAACACTGAAGCTTTCTTT
CDR3aa: CASSLTMNTEAFF

v_gene: TRBV6-2/TRBV6-3
abundance: NA
len: 16
j_gene: TRBJ2-1
d_gene: NA
CDR3nt: TGTGCCAGCAGTTGGGGAGGGACAGTCTCTTACAATGAGCAGTTCTTC
CDR3aa: CASSWGGTVSYNEQFF

v_gene: TRBV29-1
abundance: NA
len: 13
j_gene: TRBJ1-1
d_gene: NA
CDR3nt: TGCAGCGTTGAGCCCGGTTTGAACACTGAAGCTTTCTTT
CDR3aa: CSVEPGLNTEAFF

v_gene: TRBV5-4
abundance: few
len: 16
j_gene: TRBJ1-6
d_gene: TRBD1
CDR3nt: TGTGCCAGTTTTCGACAGGGGAGCTCCTATAATTCACCCCTCCACTTT
CDR3aa: CASFRQGSSYNSPLHF

v_gene: TRBV7-8
abundance: many
len: 14
j_gene: TRBJ2-5
d_gene: NA
CDR3nt: TGTGCCAGCAGCTTAGAAGGGTTACGAGAGACCCAGTACTTC
CDR3aa: CASSLEGLRETQYF